This T cell receptor (beta chain) emerged from a study of T cells in Graves' hyperthyroidism and ophthalmopathy. This clonotype appeared many times. Researchers amplified the TCR beta CDR3 regions from RNA transcripts. The HTBI primer set drove a first-round RT-PCR of the TCR CDR3. TCRdb fed the multiplex PCR reads into MiXCR, producing one record per CDR3 protein. The sample has over 350,000 distinct CDR3 sequences, roughly 15% seen once; the top ten hold approximately 13%. Uncontrolled infection, other autoimmune disease, pregnancy or lactation barred patients from enrollment. V was pared by 2 bases and J by 1 base, with 6 bases of the junction left unmatched. Germline values: CDR1 GTSNPN, CDR2 SVGIG (reference sequence). CDR3 size: 15 residues.

The chain employs TRBV30 and TRBJ2-3, with 7 bases lining up with TRBD1. The TCR comes from a man younger than 35 with Graves' ophthalmopathy. The specimen sequenced was blood. DNA of the CDR3: TGTGCCTGGAGTAGGGGGCTTGTGGGCACAGATACGCAGTATTTT. Its protein product is CAWSRGLVGTDTQYF. The variable domain in full, completed from reference TRBV30 and TRBJ2-3, reads SQTIHQWPATLVQPVGSPLSLECTVEGTSNPNLYWYRQAAGRGLQLLFYSVGIGQISSEVPQNLSASRPQDRQFILSSKKLLLSDSGFYLCAWSRGLVGTDTQYFGPGTRLTVL.